The 11 T cell receptor beta chains below come from one sample, sequenced in a study of T cell responses to AZD1222 COVID-19 vaccine (dated by TCRdb to the early 2020s). The method behind the library was the immunoSEQ multiplex PCR assay. TCRdb took over this immuneACCESS table, retaining in-frame rearrangements with V and J assigned. Such tables are incomplete; in checked studies, under half of the missing clones stem from an unresolved V gene, and the remainder is unexplained. The sample table shows roughly 120,000 clones, and more than 70% are seen once. Almost 4.5% of the sample lies in the top ten. The time point label, read with the paper, signifies: about 28 days (+/-7) after the second vaccine dose. The sequencing used peripheral blood, collected 28 days after the second AZD1222 dose. Receptors were obtained from an adult who received the AZD1222 COVID-19 vaccine.

The V call is TRBV19, the J call TRBJ2-3; perhaps TRBD2 as D (6 bases). CDR3 size: 13 residues. V was trimmed by 10 bases and J by 1 base, leaving 12 bases between them. Germline CDR1 reads LNHDA; CDR2 reads SQIVND (reference sequence). The CDR3 reads CATRWGGTDTQYF. CDR3 bases: TGTGCCACTCGGTGGGGGGGCACAGATACGCAGTATTTT.

The rearrangement links TRBV4-1 to TRBJ2-1; TRBD1 might be the D (5 bases). With 0 bases removed from V and 16 bases from J, the gap between germline ends came to 16 bases. The CDR3 has 13 residues. Germline-derived CDR1 and CDR2 are MGHRA and YSYEKL. CDR3 in amino acids: CASSQDLGLPTFF. The CDR3 bases are TGCGCCAGCAGCCAAGATCTGGGGCTCCCCACCTTCTTC.

The chain employs TRBV19 and TRBJ2-2; the match to TRBD1 covers 8 bases. CDR1 and CDR2 from the germline V gene are LNHDA and SQIVND (reference sequence). This CDR3 contains 15 residues. The V gene end was trimmed by 5 bases and the J gene end by 2 bases; junction bases not matched to a gene: 4. DNA of the CDR3: TGTGCCAGTAGTCGACAGGGGCACAACACCGGGGAGCTGTTTTTT. This translates into CASSRQGHNTGELFF.

The chain has TRBV7-6 and TRBJ2-7; TRBD1 matches at 7 bases. Germline CDR1 is SGHVS and CDR2 is FNYEAQ. Trimming at V came to 0 bases and at J to 1 base, leaving 3 bases not matched to a gene. The CDR3 is 15 residues long. CDR3 sequence: CASSLAGTASYEQYF. In DNA form, the CDR3 reads TGTGCCAGCAGCTTAGCTGGGACAGCGTCCTACGAGCAGTACTTC. Full variable domain (outside the CDR3, taken from reference TRBV7-6 and TRBJ2-7): GAGVSQSPRYKVTKRGQDVALRCDPISGHVSLYWYRQALGQGPEFLTYFNYEAQQDKSGLPNDRFSAERPEGSISTLTIQRTEQRDSAMYRCASSLAGTASYEQYFGPGTRLTVT.

The V gene is TRBV29-1, the J gene TRBJ1-2, with TRBD1 matching over 9 bases. This CDR3 comprises 12 residues. From germline, CDR1 is SQVTM and CDR2 ANQGSEA. Germline trimming cut 7 bases from V and 5 bases from J; bases unmatched to any gene: 5. CDR3 amino acids: CSDIGTGYGYTF. The CDR3 DNA sequence: TGCAGCGATATAGGGACAGGGTATGGCTACACCTTC.

For the CDR3, the DNA is TGTGCCAGCAGCCTCCAAGGGGCGCAGTACAATGAGCAGTTCTTC. It encodes CASSLQGAQYNEQFF. This sequence joins TRBV5-6 and TRBJ2-1; TRBD1 might be the D (5 bases). The germline V gene has CDR1 SGHDT and CDR2 YYEEEE. This CDR3 spans 15 amino acids. Trimming removed 4 bases from V and 4 bases from J, with 15 bases in between.

The chain combines TRBV7-6 with TRBJ1-1, with 9 positions matching TRBD1. Germline V gives CDR1 SGHVS, CDR2 FNYEAQ. V lost 5 bases, J lost 5 bases, and 6 bases stayed unmatched. The length of the CDR3 is 14 residues. CDR3 in amino acids: CASSTYRGRTEAFF. The CDR3, as DNA: TGTGCCAGCAGCACTTACAGGGGGCGAACTGAAGCTTTCTTT.

The chain has TRBV27 and TRBJ1-4; D is possibly TRBD1 (6 bases). Trimming removed 2 bases at V and 4 bases at J, with 14 bases between. Germline CDR1 MNHEY, CDR2 SMNVEV (reference sequence). The CDR3 is made up of 16 amino acids. Here the CDR3 reads CASSLRGTALNEKLFF. The CDR3 bases are TGTGCCAGCAGTTTAAGGGGGACGGCCCTTAATGAAAAACTGTTTTTT. The full variable domain, rest sourced from reference TRBV27 and TRBJ1-4, is EAQVTQNPRYLITVTGKKLTVTCSQNMNHEYMSWYRQDPGLGLRQIYYSMNVEVTDKGDVPEGYKVSRKEKRNFPLILESPSPNQTSLYFCASSLRGTALNEKLFFGSGTQLSVL.

The rearrangement links TRBV24-1 to TRBJ2-3, with D perhaps TRBD1 (8 bases). The CDR3 runs to 14 residues. Per germline, CDR1 KGHDR and CDR2 SFDVKD. V lost 9 bases and J lost 4, with 16 bases in between. The CDR3 DNA sequence: TGTGCCACCGAGCGGGACAGGTCGGCAGATACGCAGTATTTT. Translation gives CATERDRSADTQYF.

The CDR3 sequence is CASSPGTGKYF. CDR3 in DNA: TGTGCCAGCAGCCCTGGGACAGGGAAGTACTTC. The chain has TRBV28 and TRBJ2-7; 9 positions match TRBD1. The junction had 5 bases not matched to a gene; V was cut back by 6 bases and J by 11 bases. The CDR3 has 11 amino acids. Germline CDR1 reads MDHEN; CDR2 reads SYDVKM.

V is TRBV6-5 and J is TRBJ1-2; no clear D. V lost 0 bases, J lost 3 bases, and 5 bases lay in between. This CDR3 has 13 residues. The germline CDR1 and CDR2 sequences are MNHEY and SVGAGI. In DNA form, the CDR3 reads TGTGCCAGCAGTTACTCGTCGGACTATGGCTACACCTTC. This codes for CASSYSSDYGYTF.